This T cell receptor beta chain was identified during a study of blood T cell repertoires in COVID-19 (dated by TCRdb to 2020 to 2022). For the study in its entirety: The collaborator samples originated in the United States, Italy and Spain and spanned the acute and convalescent phases of COVID-19. The material from the prospective study consisted of cDNA or gDNA derived from T cells, B-cell-depleted T cells, or PBMCs. HLA class I and class II types, where available, came from metadata supplied by the sample provider rather than from assay-based typing. The repertoires were released in a freely available public database intended as a resource for research on the immune response to SARS-CoV-2. The dataset comprised deeply sampled blood TCRbeta repertoires from subjects exposed to, actively infected with, or recovered from COVID-19. Nearly every sample came with metadata listing a de-identified subject ID, COVID-19 status, age in years and sex. Samples were obtained from the ongoing ImmuneRACE study (first 160 participants) and from approximately 1,200 subjects provided by 6 global collaborators.

TCRbeta CDR3 regions were amplified from genomic DNA using the immunoSEQ Assay, a bias-controlled multiplex PCR. The study's own analysis went as follows. Nucleated cell counts per sample were estimated from amplification of reference gene primers within the assay. To quantify the absolute abundance of each unique TCRbeta CDR3 rearrangement, sequence reads were collapsed and filtered. Productive Simpson clonality was computed per sample as the square root of Simpson's diversity index over productive rearrangements. Here the immuneACCESS table is served through TCRdb, limited to in-frame sequences with V and J called. Missing clones are a known gap in these copies; in checked studies unresolved V genes cover under half, and the rest lacks a known reason. The V and J calls and clone size come from that table; D and trimming were worked out from the DNA. For this sample the table gives some 130,000 clones, of which roughly 89% were detected only once. Approximately 4.3% of the sample goes to the ten largest clones.

Broader findings and caveats from the paper: The amount of clinical and demographic metadata varied by source and participant and was provided uncurated.

Trimming takes 2 bases from V and 3 bases from J, and the germline ends sit 11 bases apart. The germline V gene (reference sequence) sets CDR1 to MNHNY and CDR2 to SVGAGI. The CDR3 runs 14 amino acids, cysteine and phenylalanine included. The DNA shown is the 42-base CDR3, in frame from base 1. A note on this clone: The clone's antigen remains unknown. No qualities accompany the bases; no much larger clone lies one base away.

One collaborating source in Seattle enrolled patients during active infection and followed them longitudinally through the course of disease. Each collaborating institution followed its own protocols to collect whole blood in K2EDTA tubes. For TCRbeta analysis, collaborator samples were shipped as frozen whole blood, as isolated PBMCs, or as DNA extracted from either sample type. What was sequenced was peripheral blood. The rearrangement combines TRBV6-6 with TRBJ2-7; a weak D assignment points to TRBD2 (5 bases agree). The clonotype was recovered from a man in his 60s with COVID-19, enrolled during active disease. In nucleotides, the sequence is TGTGCCAGCAGTTACGGAGGATTAAACTACGAGCAGTACTTC. Its protein product is CASSYGGLNYEQYF.